The 20 T cell receptor beta chains below come from one sample, sequenced in a study of metastatic and nonmetastatic thyroid tumors. Thyroid surgery was preceded by no treatment in any patient. Using MiXCR, TCRdb re-called clones from the PCR reads. The sample includes 20,000 to 30,000 clones, 20% to 30% of them seen just once. Sequenced material: tumor tissue. The receptors come from a male donor with papillary thyroid cancer or a benign thyroid nodule (not recorded which). Some clones in this sample may be carry-over from other donors' samples.

On this clone: Germline is not matched at one junction end, which may reflect a read error. The chain joins TRBV7-8 to TRBJ1-2; no reliable D call. The germline CDR1 and CDR2 sequences are SGHVS and FQNEAQ. The CDR3 is made up of 14 amino acids. The CDR3 reads CASSWVNFKNGYTF. DNA of the CDR3: TGTGCCAGCAGCTGGGTAAATTTCAAGAATGGTTACACCTTC. Complete variable domain (other parts from reference TRBV7-8 and TRBJ1-2): GAGVSQSPRYKVAKRGQDVALRCDPISGHVSLFWYQQALGQGPEFLTYFQNEAQLDKSGLPSDRFFAERPEGSVSTLKIQRTQQEDSAVYLCASSWVNFKNGYTFGSGTRLTVV.

By share of the sample, this clone is large. V gene TRBV12-3 or TRBV12-4 combines with J gene TRBJ1-1; the D is unclear. The ends were cut back, 5 bases at V and 4 bases at J, with 14 bases in the middle. The CDR3 has 14 amino acids. For the CDR3, the DNA is TGTGCCAGCAGTGCCCTTTCTACGCTCACTGAAGCTTTCTTT. The encoded protein is CASSALSTLTEAFF.

A note on this clone: A clone one base away is much larger, so this may be a read error. The same CDR3 can be traced to other DNA sequences in this sample. This sequence joins TRBV10-1 and TRBJ2-3, with D possibly TRBD2 on 5 matching bases. Germline lookup yields CDR1 WNHNN and CDR2 SYGVQD (reference sequence). This CDR3 region has 13 residues. Trimming left V 7 bases short and J 2 bases short, with 10 bases between. As DNA, the CDR3 is TGCGCCAGCAACGAGAGGGACACAGATACGCAGTATTTT. As protein: CASNERDTDTQYF.

This clone was observed a few times. With a much larger clone just one base away, this may be a read error. The genes are TRBV7-3 and TRBJ2-2; the D gene could be TRBD1 or TRBD2 (5 bases each). Germline-derived CDR1 and CDR2 are SGHTA and FQGTGA. The CDR3 covers 16 residues. V was pared by 3 bases and J by 2 bases, with 13 bases between. As DNA, the CDR3 is TGTGCCAGCAGCTTTGGAGGACAATCCAACACCGGGGAGCTGTTTTTT. Amino acids: CASSFGGQSNTGELFF. Based on the CDR3 plus reference TRBV7-3 and TRBJ2-2, the full variable domain is GAGVSQTPSNKVTEKGKYVELRCDPISGHTALYWYRQSLGQGPEFLIYFQGTGAADDSGLPNDRFFAVRPEGSVSTLKIQRTERGDSAVYLCASSFGGQSNTGELFFGEGSRLTVL.

This clone is deemed medium-sized. The gene calls are TRBV28 and TRBJ2-2; 14 bases line up with TRBD2. CDR1 MDHEN and CDR2 SYDVKM come from the germline V gene. Trimming at V came to 6 bases and at J to 7 bases, leaving 13 bases not matched to a gene. The CDR3 is 18 residues long. This CDR3 is CASRAGTSGRGWNGELFF. As DNA, the CDR3 is TGTGCCAGCAGAGCTGGGACTAGCGGGAGAGGTTGGAACGGGGAGCTGTTTTTT.

This clone was picked up many times. The chain joins TRBV18 to TRBJ2-7, with 11 positions matching TRBD1. V lost 6 bases to trimming and J lost 6 bases; unmatched junction nucleotides: 4. The CDR3 loop spans 13 amino acids. CDR1 is KGHSH, CDR2 LQKENI, per germline. CDR3 region: CASSRDRGAEQYF. As DNA, the CDR3 is TGTGCCAGCTCGCGGGACAGGGGGGCCGAGCAGTACTTC.

In this sample, this clone turned up many times. J is TRBJ2-3 and V is TRBV5-1; no clear D gene. The CDR3 sequence is 14 residues long. The V gene lost 0 bases and the J gene lost 3 bases, with 8 bases spanning the gap. The germline V gene encodes CDR1 SGHRS and CDR2 YFSETQ. The CDR3 DNA is TGCGCCAGCAGCTTGGGTGGCTATACAGATACGCAGTATTTT. Encoded protein: CASSLGGYTDTQYF.

For this clone: Lacking the conserved final phenylalanine or tryptophan, this CDR3 likely reflects a read error. This sequence joins TRBV7-2 and TRBJ2-7; the match to TRBD1 covers 7 bases. This CDR3 has 13 residues. V lost 3 bases and J lost 6; bases outside the gene matches: 5. Looked up from germline, CDR1 is SGHTA and CDR2 is FQGNSA. CDR3 nucleotide sequence: TGTGCCAGCAGCTTGGACAGGTGGCGCGAGCAGTACTCC. Protein product: CASSLDRWREQYS.

There are many counts of this clone. This may be a read error: a much more frequent sequence differs by one nucleotide. The V call is TRBV6-1, the J call TRBJ1-5; D is uncertain. CDR1 and CDR2 from the germline V gene are MNHNS and SASEGT. Trimming shortened V by 7 bases and J by 5 bases, and 12 bases separated the two germline ends. The CDR3 is made up of 13 amino acids. The CDR3: CASTGRSHQPQHF. Here the CDR3 DNA reads TGTGCCAGCACCGGACGGAGCCATCAGCCCCAGCATTTT.

This clone was detected ten times or more. The gene calls are TRBV27 and TRBJ2-1; no reliable D call. The V and J ends lost 6 bases and 9 bases respectively, with 9 bases between them. Germline values: CDR1 MNHEY, CDR2 SMNVEV (reference sequence). This CDR3 is 11 amino acids long. The CDR3 here is CASRGYLEQFF. In DNA, the CDR3 is TGTGCCAGCAGGGGCTACCTTGAGCAGTTCTTC.

This clone has a count of ten or more. V is TRBV2 and J is TRBJ2-6, with a tentative D call TRBD2 (5 bases). The V gene lost 7 bases and the J gene lost 0 bases, with 10 bases spanning the gap. The CDR3 has 15 amino acids. CDR1 is SNHLY and CDR2 is FYNNEI in the germline V gene. CDR3 amino acids: CASNRGPSGANVLTF. In DNA form, the CDR3 reads TGTGCCAGCAATAGAGGGCCCTCTGGGGCCAACGTCCTGACTTTC.

Many counts were recorded for this clone. The chain combines TRBV14 with TRBJ1-5; no firm D call. The ends were cut back, 0 bases at V and 0 bases at J, with 15 bases in the middle. This CDR3 contains 18 residues. Germline V CDR1 and CDR2: SGHDN, FVKESK. The CDR3 nucleotides are TGTGCCAGCAGCCAAGAGGGCAAGGAAGAAATTAGCAATCAGCCCCAGCATTTT. It codes for CASSQEGKEEISNQPQHF.

This rearrangement joins TRBV30 to TRBJ1-1; D remains unclear. From germline, CDR1 is GTSNPN and CDR2 SVGIG (reference sequence). V lost 4 bases to trimming and J lost 3 bases, with 6 bases between them. The CDR3 consists of 11 residues. The CDR3 protein is CAWTTDTEAFF. CDR3 in DNA: TGTGCCTGGACTACTGACACTGAAGCTTTCTTT.

This clone was seen only a few times. A read error is possible here, since a much larger clone lies one base away. Other DNA sequences in the same sample also yield this CDR3. The chain joins TRBV12-3 or TRBV12-4 to TRBJ2-2; either TRBD1 or TRBD2 may fit D (5 bases each). The CDR3 loop spans 14 amino acids. The CDR3 spells CASSPGPNTGELFF. The DNA of the CDR3 is TGTGCCAGCAGTCCGGGACCGAACACCGGGGAGCTTTTTTTT.

The table lists this clone with many counts. The chain carries TRBV7-2 and TRBJ2-1; D uncertain. V lost 4 bases, J lost 5 bases, and 15 bases lay in between. CDR3 length: 15 amino acids. Germline V gene lookup returns CDR1 SGHTA and CDR2 FQGNSA. DNA for the CDR3: TGTGCCAGCAGCTCCCCCGCCGGTTGGGACAATGAGCAGTTCTTC. Residues: CASSSPAGWDNEQFF.

This clone was counted ten times or more. The chain employs TRBV7-2 and TRBJ1-5, with a possible D match to TRBD1 (6 bases). Trimming left V 3 bases short and J 6 bases short, with 12 bases between. The germline gives CDR1 SGHTA, CDR2 FQGNSA. This CDR3 spans 14 amino acids. CDR3 sequence reads: CASSFAQGSQPQHF. CDR3 coding DNA: TGTGCCAGCAGCTTCGCACAGGGAAGTCAGCCCCAGCATTTT.

Turning to this clone: Since a much larger clone is just one base distant, this may be a read error. The chain has TRBV11-2 and TRBJ1-1, with a tentative D call TRBD1 (6 bases). Trimming cost V 2 bases and J 4 bases, with 8 bases left between them. Germline lookup yields CDR1 SGHAT and CDR2 FQNNGV. The CDR3 extends over 13 amino acids. The CDR3: CASSLSGVTEAFF. CDR3 nucleotides: TGTGCCAGCAGCTTATCAGGGGTCACTGAAGCTTTCTTT.

The sample holds many counts of this clone. This chain connects TRBV4-1 to TRBJ1-1; 8 nucleotides align to TRBD1. This CDR3 is built from 15 residues. J lost 6 bases, V lost 0 bases, and 6 bases had no gene match. Looked up from germline, CDR1 is MGHRA and CDR2 is YSYEKL. CDR3 amino acids: CASSQESQGAAEAFF. The CDR3 nucleotides are TGCGCCAGCAGCCAAGAATCGCAGGGGGCAGCTGAAGCTTTCTTT.

This clone was observed many times. This rearrangement joins TRBV6-1 to TRBJ2-1; D may be TRBD2 (6 bases). CDR3 length: 13 amino acids. The V end was cut by 8 bases, the J end by 4 bases, with 12 bases between. Germline V gene lookup returns CDR1 MNHNS and CDR2 SASEGT. CDR3 amino acids: CASSTRGYNEQFF. The CDR3 nucleotides read TGTGCCAGCTCGACCCGGGGGTACAATGAGCAGTTCTTC.

This clone was seen a few times. A much more abundant neighbour one base away suggests this may be a read error. V gene TRBV24-1 combines with J gene TRBJ2-5; 7 nucleotides align to TRBD1. Germline V gene lookup returns CDR1 KGHDR and CDR2 SFDVKD. CDR3 length: 15 amino acids. The J segment lost 5 bases and the V segment lost 4 bases, leaving 9 bases of the junction unmatched. The CDR3 loop reads CATSDVQGSWETQYF. CDR3 nucleotides: TGTGCCACCAGTGACGTACAGGGGAGTTGGGAGACCCAGTACTTC.